These T cell receptor beta chains were read from a single sample in a study of CD8 T cells in Susac syndrome. Using its own MiXCR run on the immunoSEQ multiplex PCR reads, TCRdb lists one record per CDR3 protein. Among approximately 120,000 distinct CDR3 sequences listed, roughly 89% were seen once. What was sequenced was CD8+ T cells from PBMCs. These TCRs come from a human donor with multiple sclerosis. Both conserved end residues are part of each CDR3. D genes are given only for firm matches. Size tells how often a clone was seen (once, few, many) or the class of an expanded clone, and some rows leave it out.

j_call: TRBJ2-1
v_call: TRBV30
d_call: .
clone_size: .
cdr3_nt: TGTGCCTGGAGTGAAAAAGAGCAGTTCTTC
cdr3_aa: CAWSEKEQFF

j_call: TRBJ1-1
v_call: TRBV19
d_call: .
clone_size: .
cdr3_nt: TGTGCCAGTAGTGTGGGACAAATGAACACTGAAGCTTTCTTT
cdr3_aa: CASSVGQMNTEAFF

j_call: TRBJ2-7
v_call: TRBV4-1
d_call: TRBD2
clone_size: few
cdr3_nt: TGCGCCAGCAGCCAAGTAATACTAGCGGGACAGTACGAGCAGTACTTC
cdr3_aa: CASSQVILAGQYEQYF

j_call: TRBJ2-7
v_call: TRBV29-1
d_call: .
clone_size: few
cdr3_nt: TGCAGCGTTGGTGGAGGTCAAGAGCAGTACTTC
cdr3_aa: CSVGGGQEQYF

j_call: TRBJ1-2
v_call: TRBV16
d_call: .
clone_size: .
cdr3_nt: TGTGCCAGCAGCCAATCCTATAGCGGGGTTGACTATGGCTACACCTTC
cdr3_aa: CASSQSYSGVDYGYTF

j_call: TRBJ2-1
v_call: TRBV4-1
d_call: .
clone_size: .
cdr3_nt: TGCGCCAGCAGCCAAGACCGAGAGCAGTTCTTC
cdr3_aa: CASSQDREQFF

j_call: TRBJ1-5
v_call: TRBV27
d_call: .
clone_size: .
cdr3_nt: TGTGCCAGCAGTTTAGCGGGGGGTCAGCCCCAGCATTTT
cdr3_aa: CASSLAGGQPQHF

j_call: TRBJ2-2
v_call: TRBV28
d_call: .
clone_size: .
cdr3_nt: TGTGCCAGCAGTTTCGGAAGGGACACCGGGGAGCTGTTTTTT
cdr3_aa: CASSFGRDTGELFF

j_call: TRBJ2-7
v_call: TRBV27
d_call: .
clone_size: .
cdr3_nt: TGTGCCAGCAGTTTTGGGGAAGCCTACGAGCAGTACTTC
cdr3_aa: CASSFGEAYEQYF

j_call: TRBJ1-2
v_call: TRBV5-1
d_call: .
clone_size: once
cdr3_nt: TGCGCCAGCAGTGCACGAGGGGTCCTCGATGGCTACACCTTC
cdr3_aa: CASSARGVLDGYTF

j_call: TRBJ2-6
v_call: TRBV15
d_call: TRBD1
clone_size: .
cdr3_nt: TGTGCCACCAGCGCCGGGGACAGGGCTGGGGCCAACGTCCTGACTTTC
cdr3_aa: CATSAGDRAGANVLTF

j_call: TRBJ2-5
v_call: TRBV13
d_call: .
clone_size: .
cdr3_nt: TGTGCCAGCAGCTCCCCGGACAGCCAAGAGACCCAGTACTTC
cdr3_aa: CASSSPDSQETQYF

j_call: TRBJ2-1
v_call: TRBV30
d_call: .
clone_size: .
cdr3_nt: TGTGCCTGGAGTGGAAGCGGGCAGTTCTTC
cdr3_aa: CAWSGSGQFF

j_call: TRBJ2-7
v_call: TRBV4-1
d_call: TRBD1
clone_size: .
cdr3_nt: TGCGCCAGCAGCCACCTCGGGACAGGCTCCTACGAGCAGTACTTC
cdr3_aa: CASSHLGTGSYEQYF

j_call: TRBJ1-2
v_call: TRBV28
d_call: TRBD1
clone_size: .
cdr3_nt: TGTGCCAGCAGTTTTCACAGGGGGACGACCTATACTAACTATGGCTACACCTTC
cdr3_aa: CASSFHRGTTYTNYGYTF

j_call: TRBJ2-1
v_call: TRBV15
d_call: TRBD2
clone_size: .
cdr3_nt: TGTGCCACCAGCAGAAAGCGGGGGGCCTACAATGAGCAGTTCTTC
cdr3_aa: CATSRKRGAYNEQFF

j_call: TRBJ2-5
v_call: TRBV6-1
d_call: TRBD2
clone_size: .
cdr3_nt: TGTGCCAGCAGTGGGGGGACTAGCGGGAACCAAGAGACCCAGTACTTC
cdr3_aa: CASSGGTSGNQETQYF

j_call: TRBJ2-5
v_call: TRBV13
d_call: .
clone_size: .
cdr3_nt: TGTGCCAGCAGCTTAGGGACAGGCGGGGAGACCCAGTACTTC
cdr3_aa: CASSLGTGGETQYF

j_call: TRBJ2-5
v_call: TRBV11-2
d_call: .
clone_size: once
cdr3_nt: TGTGCCAGCAGCCCGGACGCCCGTCAGCAGTACTTC
cdr3_aa: CASSPDARQQYF

j_call: TRBJ1-2
v_call: TRBV27
d_call: TRBD1
clone_size: .
cdr3_nt: TGTGCCAGCAGACCCCCAGGGGGCAGAGGCTATGGCTACACCTTC
cdr3_aa: CASRPPGGRGYGYTF

j_call: TRBJ1-1
v_call: TRBV7-7
d_call: .
clone_size: .
cdr3_nt: TGTGCCAGCAGCCCTGACGGAGTCACTGAAGCTTTCTTT
cdr3_aa: CASSPDGVTEAFF

j_call: TRBJ2-1
v_call: TRBV5-6
d_call: TRBD1
clone_size: .
cdr3_nt: TGTGCCAGCAACGCGGACAGGGAAGGCTACAATGAGCAGTTCTTC
cdr3_aa: CASNADREGYNEQFF

j_call: TRBJ2-7
v_call: TRBV4-1
d_call: TRBD1
clone_size: .
cdr3_nt: TGCGCCAGCAGCCACCCCGGACAGGGCTACGAGCAGTACTTC
cdr3_aa: CASSHPGQGYEQYF

j_call: TRBJ2-5
v_call: TRBV28
d_call: TRBD2
clone_size: .
cdr3_nt: TGTGCCAGCAGTCCCCTCCGGGAGGTATCGGAGACCCAGTACTTC
cdr3_aa: CASSPLREVSETQYF

j_call: TRBJ1-6
v_call: TRBV9
d_call: .
clone_size: .
cdr3_nt: TGTGCCAGCAGCGTAGAAGGACGGTCACCCCTCCACTTT
cdr3_aa: CASSVEGRSPLHF

j_call: TRBJ2-7
v_call: TRBV5-1
d_call: .
clone_size: .
cdr3_nt: TGCGCCAGCGGAGACAGGTCCACCTACGAGCAGTACTTC
cdr3_aa: CASGDRSTYEQYF

j_call: TRBJ2-6
v_call: TRBV27
d_call: .
clone_size: .
cdr3_nt: TGTGCCAGCAGTTTAGGCCGTGCTGGGGCCAACGTCCTGACTTTC
cdr3_aa: CASSLGRAGANVLTF

j_call: TRBJ1-5
v_call: TRBV24-1
d_call: TRBD1
clone_size: .
cdr3_nt: TGTGCCACCGGCGGACAGGGTCTTCAGCCCCAGCATTTT
cdr3_aa: CATGGQGLQPQHF

j_call: TRBJ1-5
v_call: TRBV19
d_call: .
clone_size: .
cdr3_nt: TGTGCCAGTAGTATCAGGGAGGGCAATCAGCCCCAGCATTTT
cdr3_aa: CASSIREGNQPQHF

j_call: TRBJ2-2
v_call: TRBV29-1
d_call: .
clone_size: .
cdr3_nt: TGCAGCGTCCAGAGTGGGAGCACCGGGGAGCTGTTTTTT
cdr3_aa: CSVQSGSTGELFF

j_call: TRBJ2-1
v_call: TRBV20-1
d_call: .
clone_size: .
cdr3_nt: TGCAGTGCTCTTTTAGCGCCAGGTTCCCTTTCCAATGAGCAGTTCTTC
cdr3_aa: CSALLAPGSLSNEQFF

j_call: TRBJ2-7
v_call: TRBV27
d_call: .
clone_size: .
cdr3_nt: TGTGCCAGCAGTTCCCTACTCAGGTCCTATGCAAACGAGCAGTACTTC
cdr3_aa: CASSSLLRSYANEQYF

j_call: TRBJ2-1
v_call: TRBV15
d_call: .
clone_size: .
cdr3_nt: TGTGCCACCAGCAGAGGGGCGGGCACTGATGAGCAGTTCTTC
cdr3_aa: CATSRGAGTDEQFF

j_call: TRBJ1-1
v_call: TRBV29-1
d_call: .
clone_size: .
cdr3_nt: TGCAGCCTCTATGAGGGCACTGAAGCTTTCTTT
cdr3_aa: CSLYEGTEAFF

j_call: TRBJ2-2
v_call: TRBV29-1
d_call: .
clone_size: .
cdr3_nt: TGCAGCGCGGACGGCGGGACCGGGGAGCTGTTTTTT
cdr3_aa: CSADGGTGELFF

j_call: TRBJ1-2
v_call: TRBV11-1
d_call: .
clone_size: few
cdr3_nt: TGTGCCAGCAGCTTAGACTATGGCTACACCTTC
cdr3_aa: CASSLDYGYTF

j_call: TRBJ1-1
v_call: TRBV27
d_call: .
clone_size: .
cdr3_nt: TGTGCCAGCAGAATCCTGACTGAGGGAGGGGGCACTGAAGCTTTCTTT
cdr3_aa: CASRILTEGGGTEAFF

j_call: TRBJ2-1
v_call: TRBV7-9
d_call: .
clone_size: .
cdr3_nt: TGTGCCAGCAGCTTCCGGGCCAACGCCTACAATGAGCAGTTCTTC
cdr3_aa: CASSFRANAYNEQFF

j_call: TRBJ2-1
v_call: TRBV19
d_call: TRBD2
clone_size: .
cdr3_nt: TGTGCCAGTACCCCGGGACTAGCGGGAGAGCAGTTCTTC
cdr3_aa: CASTPGLAGEQFF

j_call: TRBJ2-1
v_call: TRBV2
d_call: TRBD2
clone_size: few
cdr3_nt: TGTGCCAGCAGTGGGACTAGCTACAATGAGCAGTTCTTC
cdr3_aa: CASSGTSYNEQFF

j_call: TRBJ2-2
v_call: TRBV19
d_call: TRBD2
clone_size: .
cdr3_nt: TGTGCCAGTAGTATAGCCGGGGGGAATGCCGGGGAGCTGTTTTTT
cdr3_aa: CASSIAGGNAGELFF